Presented here are 3 T cell receptor beta chains from one specimen sequenced in a study of blood T cell repertoires in COVID-19. Repertoires were generated with immunoSEQ multiplex PCR, while TCRdb's copy carries only in-frame clones and drops some. The sample holds some 120,000 clones, roughly 90% seen once. Sequences were obtained from peripheral blood. These receptors were collected from a man between 45 and 60 years old with COVID-19, enrolled during active disease.

The rearrangement joins TRBV6-1 to TRBJ2-2; 7 bases agree with TRBD2. Germline CDR1 and CDR2: MNHNS and SASEGT. CDR3 length equals 17 residues. After removal of 1 base from V and 6 bases from J, the junction contained 11 bases not matched to a gene. CDR3 sequence: CASSEVSVIAGAGELFF. The CDR3 coding sequence is TGTGCCAGCAGTGAAGTGTCTGTGATAGCGGGCGCCGGGGAGCTGTTTTTT.

The J gene is TRBJ2-1, the V gene TRBV7-2; 8 nucleotides line up with TRBD2. The V gene's germline CDR1 is SGHTA and CDR2 FQGNSA. V lost 0 bases, J lost 3 bases, and 4 bases stayed unmatched. The CDR3 runs 16 residues. CDR3 amino acids: CASSLALAGYYNEQFF. CDR3 DNA sequence: TGTGCCAGCAGCTTAGCCCTAGCGGGTTACTACAATGAGCAGTTCTTC.

This chain joins TRBV5-6 and TRBJ2-5; D not certain. Trimming took 4 bases from V and 3 from J, leaving 7 bases between them. The CDR3 has 12 residues. Germline CDR1 and CDR2: SGHDT and YYEEEE. CDR3 loop: CASSRIEETQYF. The CDR3 DNA reads as TGTGCCAGCAGCCGTATCGAAGAGACCCAGTACTTC.